This TCR beta chain was profiled in a study of technical replicates of blood from several donors. Here immunoSEQ multiplex PCR was the method, and the copy in TCRdb shows in-frame clones only, minus some. The repertoire holds under 95,000 clones, with roughly 94% as singletons. Germline-derived CDR1 and CDR2 are KGHSH and LQKENI. With V trimmed by 5 bases and J by 2 bases, 15 bases remained unmatched. CDR3 length: 21 residues. Sequences were obtained from T cells isolated from PBMCs. The TCR was taken from a human donor in good health. The chain couples TRBV18 to TRBJ2-2; 15 nucleotides agree with TRBD2. The CDR3 spells CASSSKTPGLAGGPNTGELFF. The CDR3 nucleotides are TGTGCCAGCTCATCCAAAACACCGGGACTAGCGGGAGGCCCTAACACCGGGGAGCTGTTTTTT.